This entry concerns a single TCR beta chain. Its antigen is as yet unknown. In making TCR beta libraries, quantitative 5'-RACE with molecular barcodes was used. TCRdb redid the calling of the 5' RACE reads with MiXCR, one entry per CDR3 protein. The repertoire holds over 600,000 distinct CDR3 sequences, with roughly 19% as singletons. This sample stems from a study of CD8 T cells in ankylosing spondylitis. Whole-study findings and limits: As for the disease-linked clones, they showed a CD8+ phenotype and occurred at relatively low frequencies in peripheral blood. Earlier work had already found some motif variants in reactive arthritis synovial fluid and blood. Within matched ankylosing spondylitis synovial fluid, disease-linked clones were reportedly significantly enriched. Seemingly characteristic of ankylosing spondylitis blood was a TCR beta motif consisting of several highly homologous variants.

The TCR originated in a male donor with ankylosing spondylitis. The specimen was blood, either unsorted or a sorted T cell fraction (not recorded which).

The CDR3 here is CASSHSGYTDTQYF. In nucleotides, the CDR3 is TGTGCCAGCAGCCATAGCGGATACACAGATACGCAGTATTTT. The gene calls are TRBV7-2 and TRBJ2-3, with a weak D call TRBD2 (6 bases). Germline V CDR1 and CDR2: SGHTA, FQGNSA. V was pared by 5 bases and J by 2 bases, with 11 bases between. This CDR3 has 14 residues. The full variable domain, with the rest looked up from reference TRBV7-2 and TRBJ2-3, is GAGVSQSPSNKVTEKGKDVELRCDPISGHTALYWYRQSLGQGLEFLIYFQGNSAPDKSGLPSDRFSAERTGGSVSTLTIQRTQQEDSAVYLCASSHSGYTDTQYFGPGTRLTVL.